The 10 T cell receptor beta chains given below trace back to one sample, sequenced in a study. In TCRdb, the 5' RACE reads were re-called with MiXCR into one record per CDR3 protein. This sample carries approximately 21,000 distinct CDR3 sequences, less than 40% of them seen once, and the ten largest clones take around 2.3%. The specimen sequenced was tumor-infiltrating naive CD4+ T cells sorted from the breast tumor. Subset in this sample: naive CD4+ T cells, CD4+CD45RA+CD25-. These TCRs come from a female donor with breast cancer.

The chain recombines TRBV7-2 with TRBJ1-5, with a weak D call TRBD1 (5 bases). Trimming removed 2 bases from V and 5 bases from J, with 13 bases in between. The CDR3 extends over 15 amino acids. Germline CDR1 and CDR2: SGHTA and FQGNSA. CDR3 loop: CASSLTGLGYQPQHF. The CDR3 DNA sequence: TGTGCCAGCAGCTTAACGGGACTGGGCTATCAGCCCCAGCATTTT. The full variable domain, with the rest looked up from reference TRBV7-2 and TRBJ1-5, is GAGVSQSPSNKVTEKGKDVELRCDPISGHTALYWYRQSLGQGLEFLIYFQGNSAPDKSGLPSDRFSAERTGGSVSTLTIQRTQQEDSAVYLCASSLTGLGYQPQHFGDGTRLSIL.

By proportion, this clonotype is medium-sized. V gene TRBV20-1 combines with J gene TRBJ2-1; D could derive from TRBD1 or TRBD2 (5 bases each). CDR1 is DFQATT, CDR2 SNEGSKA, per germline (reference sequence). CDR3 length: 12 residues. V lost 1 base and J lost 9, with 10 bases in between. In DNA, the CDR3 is TGCAGTGCTAGAGTGAGGGGCGGTGAGCAGTTCTTC. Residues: CSARVRGGEQFF.

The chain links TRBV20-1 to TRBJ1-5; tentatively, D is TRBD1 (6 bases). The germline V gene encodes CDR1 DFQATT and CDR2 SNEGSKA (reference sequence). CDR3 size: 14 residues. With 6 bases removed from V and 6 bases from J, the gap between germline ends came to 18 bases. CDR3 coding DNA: TGCAGTGCCCCGAAGCGGGGGGCAAGTCAGCCCCAGCATTTT. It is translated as CSAPKRGASQPQHF.

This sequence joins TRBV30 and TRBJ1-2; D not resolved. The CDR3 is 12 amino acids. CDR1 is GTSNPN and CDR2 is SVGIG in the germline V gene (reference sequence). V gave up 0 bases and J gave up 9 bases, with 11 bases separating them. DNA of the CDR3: TGTGCCTGGAGTGTCCCGGGATCACGCTACACCTTC. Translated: CAWSVPGSRYTF.

The CDR3 DNA follows: TGTGCCAGTAGTTCCTATGGACAGGGGGCCTACGAGCAGTACTTC. Translation: CASSSYGQGAYEQYF. This chain joins TRBV19 and TRBJ2-7; 10 bases are shared with TRBD1. V dropped 5 bases and J dropped 2; count of bases not matched to a gene: 6. Per germline, CDR1 LNHDA and CDR2 SQIVND (reference sequence). The CDR3 is 15 amino acids.

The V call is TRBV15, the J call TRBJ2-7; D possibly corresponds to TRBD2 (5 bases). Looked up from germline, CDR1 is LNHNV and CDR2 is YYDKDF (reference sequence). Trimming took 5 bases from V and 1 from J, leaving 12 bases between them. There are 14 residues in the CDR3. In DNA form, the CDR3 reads TGTGCCACCAGCTGGCGGGTGGGATCCTACGAGCAGTACTTC. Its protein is CATSWRVGSYEQYF.

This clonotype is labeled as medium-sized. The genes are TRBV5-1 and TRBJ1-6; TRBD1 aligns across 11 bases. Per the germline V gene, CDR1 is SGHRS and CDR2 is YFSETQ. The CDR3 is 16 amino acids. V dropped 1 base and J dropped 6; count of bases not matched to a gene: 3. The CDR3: CASSLRTGGFNSPLHF. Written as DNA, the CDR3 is TGCGCCAGCAGCTTGAGGACAGGGGGCTTTAATTCACCCCTCCACTTT.

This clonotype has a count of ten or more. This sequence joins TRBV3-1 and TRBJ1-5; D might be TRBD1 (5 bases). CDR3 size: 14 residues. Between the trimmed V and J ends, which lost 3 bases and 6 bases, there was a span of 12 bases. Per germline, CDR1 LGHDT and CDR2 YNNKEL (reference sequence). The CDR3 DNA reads TGTGCCAGCAGCCAGACAGAAAGCGTTCAGCCCCAGCATTTT. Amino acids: CASSQTESVQPQHF. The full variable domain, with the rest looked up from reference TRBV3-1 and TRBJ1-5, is DTAVSQTPKYLVTQMGNDKSIKCEQNLGHDTMYWYKQDSKKFLKIMFSYNNKELIINETVPNRFSPKSPDKAHLNLHINSLELGDSAVYFCASSQTESVQPQHFGDGTRLSIL.

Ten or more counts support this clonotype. This CDR3 is CASYPPGGANTGELFF. The CDR3 DNA follows: TGCGCCAGCTACCCCCCGGGGGGCGCGAACACCGGGGAGCTGTTTTTT. The rearrangement links TRBV5-1 to TRBJ2-2; TRBD2 is a possible D gene (7 bases). The CDR3 has 16 amino acids. CDR1 SGHRS and CDR2 YFSETQ come from the germline V gene. V gave up 7 bases and J gave up 0 bases, with 16 bases separating them.

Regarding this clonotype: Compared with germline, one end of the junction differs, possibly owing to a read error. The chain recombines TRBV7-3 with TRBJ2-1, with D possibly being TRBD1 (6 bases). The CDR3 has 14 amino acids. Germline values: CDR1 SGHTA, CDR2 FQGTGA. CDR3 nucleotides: TGTGCCAGCAGCTCCCAGACGACCGAGGGGGAATGGTGCTTC. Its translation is CASSSQTTEGEWCF.